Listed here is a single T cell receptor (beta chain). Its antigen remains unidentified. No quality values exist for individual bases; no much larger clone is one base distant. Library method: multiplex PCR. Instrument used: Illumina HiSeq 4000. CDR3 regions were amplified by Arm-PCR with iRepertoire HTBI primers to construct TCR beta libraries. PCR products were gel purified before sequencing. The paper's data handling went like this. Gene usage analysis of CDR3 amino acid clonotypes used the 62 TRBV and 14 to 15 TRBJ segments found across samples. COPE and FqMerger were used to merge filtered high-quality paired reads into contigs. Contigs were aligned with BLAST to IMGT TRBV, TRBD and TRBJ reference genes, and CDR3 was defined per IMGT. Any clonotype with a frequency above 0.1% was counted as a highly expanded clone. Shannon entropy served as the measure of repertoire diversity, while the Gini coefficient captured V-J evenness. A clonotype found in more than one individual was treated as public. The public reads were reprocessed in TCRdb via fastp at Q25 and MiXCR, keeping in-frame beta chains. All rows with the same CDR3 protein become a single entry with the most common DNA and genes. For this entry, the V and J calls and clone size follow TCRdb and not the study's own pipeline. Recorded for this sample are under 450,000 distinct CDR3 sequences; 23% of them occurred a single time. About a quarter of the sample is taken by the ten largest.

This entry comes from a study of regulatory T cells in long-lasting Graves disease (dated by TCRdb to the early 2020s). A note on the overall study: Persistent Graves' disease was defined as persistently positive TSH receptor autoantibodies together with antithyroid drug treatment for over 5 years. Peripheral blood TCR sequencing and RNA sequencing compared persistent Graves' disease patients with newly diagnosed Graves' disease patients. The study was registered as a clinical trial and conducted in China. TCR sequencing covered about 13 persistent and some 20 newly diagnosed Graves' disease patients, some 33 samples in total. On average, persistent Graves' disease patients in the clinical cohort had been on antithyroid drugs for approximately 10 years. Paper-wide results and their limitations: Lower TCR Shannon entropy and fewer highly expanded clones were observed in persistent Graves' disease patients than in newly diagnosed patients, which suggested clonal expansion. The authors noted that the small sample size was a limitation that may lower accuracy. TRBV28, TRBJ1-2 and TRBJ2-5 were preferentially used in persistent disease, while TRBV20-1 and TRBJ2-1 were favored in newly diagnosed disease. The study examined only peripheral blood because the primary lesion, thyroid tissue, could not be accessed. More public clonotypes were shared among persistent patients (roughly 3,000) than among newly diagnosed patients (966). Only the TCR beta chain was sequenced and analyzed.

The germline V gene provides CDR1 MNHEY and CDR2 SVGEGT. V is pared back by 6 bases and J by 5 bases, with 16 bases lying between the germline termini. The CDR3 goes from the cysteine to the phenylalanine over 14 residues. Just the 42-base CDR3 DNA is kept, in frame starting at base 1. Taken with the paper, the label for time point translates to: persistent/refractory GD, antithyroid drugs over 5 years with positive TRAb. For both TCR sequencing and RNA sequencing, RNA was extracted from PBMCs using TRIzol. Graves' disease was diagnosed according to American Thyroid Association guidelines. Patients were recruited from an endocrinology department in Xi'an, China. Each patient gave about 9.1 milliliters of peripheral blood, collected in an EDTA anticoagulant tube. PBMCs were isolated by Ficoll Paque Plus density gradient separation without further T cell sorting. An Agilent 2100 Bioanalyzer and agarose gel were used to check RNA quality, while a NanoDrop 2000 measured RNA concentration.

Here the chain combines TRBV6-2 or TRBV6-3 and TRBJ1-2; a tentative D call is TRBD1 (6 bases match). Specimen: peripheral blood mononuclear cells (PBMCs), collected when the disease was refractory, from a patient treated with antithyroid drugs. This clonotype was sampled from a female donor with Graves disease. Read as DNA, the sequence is TGTGCCAGCAGACCGGGGGGGGGGCAATATGGCTACACCTTC. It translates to CASRPGGGQYGYTF.